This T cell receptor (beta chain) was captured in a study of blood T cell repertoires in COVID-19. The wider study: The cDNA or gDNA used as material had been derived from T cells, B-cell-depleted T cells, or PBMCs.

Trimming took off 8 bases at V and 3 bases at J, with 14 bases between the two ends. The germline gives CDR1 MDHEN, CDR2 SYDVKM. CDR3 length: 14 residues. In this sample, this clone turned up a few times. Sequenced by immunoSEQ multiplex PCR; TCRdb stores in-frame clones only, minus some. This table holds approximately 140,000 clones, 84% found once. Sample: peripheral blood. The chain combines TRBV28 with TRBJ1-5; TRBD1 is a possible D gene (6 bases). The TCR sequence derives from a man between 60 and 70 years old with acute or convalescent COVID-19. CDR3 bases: TGTGCCAGCTCACAGGGAAGAGACAATCAGCCCCAGCATTTT. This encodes CASSQGRDNQPQHF.